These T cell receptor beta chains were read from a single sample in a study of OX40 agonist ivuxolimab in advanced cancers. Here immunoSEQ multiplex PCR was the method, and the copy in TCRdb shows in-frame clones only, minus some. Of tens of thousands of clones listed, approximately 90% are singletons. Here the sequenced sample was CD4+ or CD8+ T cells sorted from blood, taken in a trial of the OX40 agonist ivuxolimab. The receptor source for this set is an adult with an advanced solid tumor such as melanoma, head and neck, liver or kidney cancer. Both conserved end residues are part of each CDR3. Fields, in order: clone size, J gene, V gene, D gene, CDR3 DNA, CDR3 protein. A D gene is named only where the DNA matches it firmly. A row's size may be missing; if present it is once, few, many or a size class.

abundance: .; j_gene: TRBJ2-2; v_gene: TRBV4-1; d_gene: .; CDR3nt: TGCGCCAGCAGCCAAGAGGCCCGAAACACCGGGGAGCTGTTTTTT; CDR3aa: CASSQEARNTGELFF
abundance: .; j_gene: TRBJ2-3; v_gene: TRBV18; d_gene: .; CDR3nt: TGTGCCAGCTCACCACCATCCAGGGTAGGGGATACGCAGTATTTT; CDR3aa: CASSPPSRVGDTQYF
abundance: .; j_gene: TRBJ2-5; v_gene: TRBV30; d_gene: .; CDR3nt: TGTGCCTGGAGTGTACCTCCAGGGTGGAGACAAGAGACCCAGTACTTC; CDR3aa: CAWSVPPGWRQETQYF
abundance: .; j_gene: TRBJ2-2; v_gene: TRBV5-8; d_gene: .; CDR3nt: TGTGCCAGCAGCCCCCCGGAAGACGGGGAGCTGTTTTTT; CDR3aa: CASSPPEDGELFF
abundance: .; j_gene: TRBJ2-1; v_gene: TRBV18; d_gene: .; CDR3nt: TGTGCCAGCTCACCACCCGGTGACAATGAGCAGTTCTTC; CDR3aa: CASSPPGDNEQFF
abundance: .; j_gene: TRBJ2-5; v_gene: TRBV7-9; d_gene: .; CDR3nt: TGTGCCAGCAGCTTAGGACCGGCCCGAGGGGAGACCCAGTACTTC; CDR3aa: CASSLGPARGETQYF
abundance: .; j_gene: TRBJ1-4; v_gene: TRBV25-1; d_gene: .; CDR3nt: TGTGCCAGCAGTGAATTAGGGGCGGCAACTAATGAAAAACTGTTTTTT; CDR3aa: CASSELGAATNEKLFF
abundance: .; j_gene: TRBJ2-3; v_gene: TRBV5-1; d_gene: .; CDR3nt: TGCGCCAGCAGCTTGTCGGGAGAGACAGATACGCAGTATTTT; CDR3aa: CASSLSGETDTQYF
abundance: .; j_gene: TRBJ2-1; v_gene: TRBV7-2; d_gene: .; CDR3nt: TGTGCCAGCAGCCCAACCCCCTTACGCCATGAGCAGTTCTTC; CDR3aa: CASSPTPLRHEQFF
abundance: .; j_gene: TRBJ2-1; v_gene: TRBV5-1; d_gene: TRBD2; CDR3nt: TGCGCCAGCAGCTTGGTTACTAGCGGGAGTATTGGTGAGCAGTTCTTC; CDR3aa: CASSLVTSGSIGEQFF
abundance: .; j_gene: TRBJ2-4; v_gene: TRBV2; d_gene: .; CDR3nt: TGTGCCAGCAGTCGGGAGTTTCTAGCCAAAAACATTCAGTACTTC; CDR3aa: CASSREFLAKNIQYF
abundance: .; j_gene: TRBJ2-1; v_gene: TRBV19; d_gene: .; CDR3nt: TGTGCCAGTACAGCAGGCCTCTCAATCTACAATGAGCAGTTCTTC; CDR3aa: CASTAGLSIYNEQFF
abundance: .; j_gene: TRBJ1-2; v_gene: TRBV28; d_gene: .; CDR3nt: TGTGCCAGCAGTTTAGGTCAGGGCGGCTATGGCTACACCTTC; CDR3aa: CASSLGQGGYGYTF
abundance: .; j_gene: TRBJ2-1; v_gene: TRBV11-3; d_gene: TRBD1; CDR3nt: TGTGCCAGCAGCCCCCGGCAGGGGGCGTACAATGAGCAGTTCTTC; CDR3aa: CASSPRQGAYNEQFF
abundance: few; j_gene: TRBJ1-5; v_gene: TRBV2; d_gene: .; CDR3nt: TGTGCCAGCCTTCTTGGGCGGTATAGCAATCAGCCCCAGCATTTT; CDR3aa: CASLLGRYSNQPQHF
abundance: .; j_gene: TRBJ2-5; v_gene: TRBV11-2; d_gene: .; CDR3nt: TGTGCCAGCAGCTTAGATCTAACTAGCTCGTCGACCCAGTACTTC; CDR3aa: CASSLDLTSSSTQYF
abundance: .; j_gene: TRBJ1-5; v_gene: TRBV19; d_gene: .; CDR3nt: TGTGCCAGTAGTATGATCGTCCGGGACAACTTTAATCAGCCCCAGCATTTT; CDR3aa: CASSMIVRDNFNQPQHF
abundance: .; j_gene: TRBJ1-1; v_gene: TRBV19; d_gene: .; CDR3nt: TGTGCCAGTATACTTGGGGTTGGGAACACTGAAGCTTTCTTT; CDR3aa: CASILGVGNTEAFF
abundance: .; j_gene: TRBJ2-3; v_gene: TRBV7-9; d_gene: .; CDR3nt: TGTGCCAGCAGCCAGCTCCGCAATACGCAGTATTTT; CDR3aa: CASSQLRNTQYF
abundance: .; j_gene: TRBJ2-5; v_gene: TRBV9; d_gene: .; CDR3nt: TGTGCCAGCAGCGTTACCCCGCGCGGCCCCCAAGAGACCCAGTACTTC; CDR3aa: CASSVTPRGPQETQYF
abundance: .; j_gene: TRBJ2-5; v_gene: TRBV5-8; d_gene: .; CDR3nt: TGTGCCAGCAACTTGGGTAGCGGCCTCCAAGAGACCCAGTACTTC; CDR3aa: CASNLGSGLQETQYF
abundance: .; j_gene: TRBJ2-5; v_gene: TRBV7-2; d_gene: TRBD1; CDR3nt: TGTGCCAGCAGCCAGGGGACAGGGTCGAAGACCCAGTACTTC; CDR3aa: CASSQGTGSKTQYF
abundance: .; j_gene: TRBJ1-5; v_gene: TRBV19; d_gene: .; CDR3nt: TGTGCCAGTAGTATAGCCCCCAATCAGCCCCAGCATTTT; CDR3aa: CASSIAPNQPQHF
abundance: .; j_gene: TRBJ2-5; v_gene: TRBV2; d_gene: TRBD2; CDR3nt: TGTGCCAGCACCGAAGCGGGAGTTGGCCAAGAGACCCAGTACTTC; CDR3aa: CASTEAGVGQETQYF
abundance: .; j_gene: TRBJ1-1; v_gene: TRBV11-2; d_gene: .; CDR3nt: TGTGCCAGCAGCCAAATGCCGAACACTGAAGCTTTCTTT; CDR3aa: CASSQMPNTEAFF
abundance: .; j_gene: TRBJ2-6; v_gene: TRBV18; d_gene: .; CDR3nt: TGTGCCAGCTCACCTCCCGGGGGAACCCTTCCTGGGGCCAACGTCCTGACTTTC; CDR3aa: CASSPPGGTLPGANVLTF
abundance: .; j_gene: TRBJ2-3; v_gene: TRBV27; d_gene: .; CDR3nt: TGTGCCAGCAGGCGGGGAGGCACAGATACGCAGTATTTT; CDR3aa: CASRRGGTDTQYF
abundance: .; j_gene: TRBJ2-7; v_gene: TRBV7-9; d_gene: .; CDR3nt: TGTGCCAGCAGCGCCTCTGCAGGGTTTCAGGGTAATGACTACGAGCAGTACTTC; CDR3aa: CASSASAGFQGNDYEQYF
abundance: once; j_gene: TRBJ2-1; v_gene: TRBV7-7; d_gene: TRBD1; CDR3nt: TGTGCTAGCAGCTTGGACAGGGGGCTTGAGCAGTTCTTC; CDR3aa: CASSLDRGLEQFF
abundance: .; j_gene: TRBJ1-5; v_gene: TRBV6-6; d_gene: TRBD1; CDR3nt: TGTGCCAGCAGGGGACAGGGCAGCAATCAGCCCCAGCATTTT; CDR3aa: CASRGQGSNQPQHF
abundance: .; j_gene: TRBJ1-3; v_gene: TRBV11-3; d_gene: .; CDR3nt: TGTGCCAGCAGCTTAGGGTACTCTGGAAACACCATATATTTT; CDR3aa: CASSLGYSGNTIYF
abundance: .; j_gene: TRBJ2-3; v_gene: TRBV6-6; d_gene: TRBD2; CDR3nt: TGTGCCAGCAAGGCTAGCGGGCCCCAAGCCAGTACGCAGTATTTT; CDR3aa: CASKASGPQASTQYF
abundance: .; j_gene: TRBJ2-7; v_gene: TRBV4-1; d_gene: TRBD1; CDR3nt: TGCGCCAGCAGCCAAGATCACAGGGGCGCCTACGAGCAGTACTTC; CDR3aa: CASSQDHRGAYEQYF
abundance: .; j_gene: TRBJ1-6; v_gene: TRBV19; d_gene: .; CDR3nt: TGTGCCAGTAGTCTCCGGGACTATAATTCACCCCTCCACTTT; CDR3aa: CASSLRDYNSPLHF
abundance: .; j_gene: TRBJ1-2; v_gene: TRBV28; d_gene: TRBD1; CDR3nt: TGTGCCAGCAGTTCCCATACAGGGGGCTATGGCTACACCTTC; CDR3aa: CASSSHTGGYGYTF
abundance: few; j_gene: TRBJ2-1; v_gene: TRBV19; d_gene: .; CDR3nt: TGTGCCAGTAGCGGGTCCTACAATGAGCAGTTCTTC; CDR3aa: CASSGSYNEQFF
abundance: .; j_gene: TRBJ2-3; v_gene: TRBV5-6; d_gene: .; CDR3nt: TGTGCCAGCAGCGGGAGTGAGAGACAAGCGTTCACAGATACGCAGTATTTT; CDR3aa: CASSGSERQAFTDTQYF
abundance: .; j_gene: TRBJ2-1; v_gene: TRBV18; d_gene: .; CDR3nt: TGTGCCAGCTCACCGGCGGACCGGGAGCAGTTCTTC; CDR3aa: CASSPADREQFF